The 20 T cell receptor beta chains given below trace back to one sample, sequenced in a study of B cell selection in AIRE deficiency. This table comes from immunoSEQ multiplex PCR, and its TCRdb copy is limited to in-frame clones, with some not included. This sample has about 25,000 clones; around 95% occur once, and the top ten carry roughly 0.26%. Conventional CD4 T cells were sorted as CD4+CD127+ cells. The sequencing input was CD4+CD127+ conventional T cells sorted from PBMCs. The receptor set was obtained from a human donor in good health.

CDR3: CAWSFRGLGSGANVLTF. CDR3 bases: TGTGCCTGGAGCTTCAGGGGCCTTGGCTCTGGGGCCAACGTCCTGACTTTC. The rearrangement joins TRBV30 to TRBJ2-6; D might be TRBD1 (6 bases). Germline-derived CDR1 and CDR2 are GTSNPN and SVGIG (reference sequence). Trimming cost V 3 bases and J 0 bases, with 15 bases left between them. CDR3 size: 17 residues. Full variable domain (missing parts from reference TRBV30 and TRBJ2-6): SQTIHQWPATLVQPVGSPLSLECTVEGTSNPNLYWYRQAAGRGLQLLFYSVGIGQISSEVPQNLSASRPQDRQFILSSKKLLLSDSGFYLCAWSFRGLGSGANVLTFGAGSRLTVL.

A remark on this clone: Germline and junction disagree at one end, which may indicate a read error. V usage is TRBV29-1 and J usage is TRBJ2-5; TRBD1 matches 11 bases. The CDR3 runs to 12 residues. Germline values: CDR1 SQVTM, CDR2 ANQGSEA. CDR3 protein: CSAGTGGEAQYF. Written as DNA, the CDR3 is TGCAGCGCCGGGACAGGGGGAGAGGCCCAGTACTTC. Combining the CDR3 with reference TRBV29-1 and TRBJ2-5 gives the whole variable domain SAVISQKPSRDICQRGTSLTIQCQVDSQVTMMFWYRQQPGQSLTLIATANQGSEATYESGFVIDKFPISRPNLTFSTLTVSNMSPEDSSIYLCSAGTGGEAQYFGPGTRLLVL.

This chain uses TRBV30 with TRBJ1-6; D is perhaps TRBD1 (6 bases). Germline values: CDR1 GTSNPN, CDR2 SVGIG (reference sequence). The CDR3 covers 11 residues. The V gene lost 7 bases and the J gene lost 8 bases, with 9 bases spanning the gap. In nucleotides, the CDR3 is TGTGCCTCGAAGGGGGATTCACCCCTCCACTTT. Translated: CASKGDSPLHF.

This chain uses TRBV11-2 with TRBJ2-1; D is undetermined. This CDR3 contains 14 residues. The ends were cut back, 10 bases at V and 3 bases at J, with 16 bases in the middle. CDR1 is SGHAT, CDR2 FQNNGV, per germline. The CDR3 protein is CATRMSLNYNEQFF. The CDR3 bases are TGTGCCACCCGAATGTCCTTAAACTACAATGAGCAGTTCTTC.

The chain joins TRBV5-5 to TRBJ1-2; TRBD1 is a possible D gene (5 bases). The germline V gene encodes CDR1 SGHKS and CDR2 YYEKEE (reference sequence). V lost 1 base to trimming and J lost 4 bases, with 17 bases between them. The CDR3 consists of 16 residues. The CDR3 DNA sequence: TGTGCCAGCAGCTTGCCGAGGCAGGGAGGGAGCTATGGCTACACCTTC. Translating gives CASSLPRQGGSYGYTF.

This chain joins TRBV30 and TRBJ1-2, with D uncertain. This CDR3 region has 12 residues. With 1 base removed from V and 9 bases from J, the gap between germline ends came to 12 bases. Looked up from germline, CDR1 is GTSNPN and CDR2 is SVGIG (reference sequence). DNA of the CDR3: TGTGCCTGGAGTGAAGCGGGGAGTAGCTACACCTTC. Protein product: CAWSEAGSSYTF.

V gene TRBV9 combines with J gene TRBJ2-1; 14 bases line up with TRBD2. The J segment lost 4 bases and the V segment lost 0 bases, leaving 6 bases of the junction unmatched. Germline V CDR1 and CDR2: SGDLS, YYNGEE. This CDR3 is built from 18 residues. The chain's CDR3 is CASSVGLAGGHSYNEQFF. For the CDR3, the DNA is TGTGCCAGCAGCGTAGGACTAGCGGGGGGGCATTCTTACAATGAGCAGTTCTTC.

This chain links TRBV5-4 with TRBJ2-7; D assignment may be TRBD1 or TRBD2 (5 bases each). Trimming removed 2 bases at V and 2 bases at J, with 11 bases between. The CDR3 is made up of 14 amino acids. Germline CDR1 SGHNT, CDR2 YYREEE (reference sequence). Here the CDR3 reads CASSFRDGAYEQYF. As DNA, the CDR3 is TGTGCCAGCAGCTTCAGGGACGGGGCCTACGAGCAGTACTTC. The full variable domain, in which reference TRBV5-4 and TRBJ2-7 provide the parts outside the CDR3, is ETGVTQSPTHLIKTRGQQVTLRCSSQSGHNTVSWYQQALGQGPQFIFQYYREEENGRGNFPPRFSGLQFPNYSSELNVNALELDDSALYLCASSFRDGAYEQYFGPGTRLTVT.

Notes on this clone: One end of the junction fails to match germline, which may point to a read error. The chain is built from TRBV6-5 and TRBJ2-5; 9 bases map to TRBD1. Germline CDR1 reads MNHEY; CDR2 reads SVGAGI. The CDR3 is made up of 12 amino acids. The CDR3 here is CASSGHRDRENF. CDR3 DNA sequence: TGTGCCAGCAGTGGGCACCGGGACAGGGAAAACTTC.

The V gene is TRBV25-1, the J gene TRBJ2-7, with D unresolved. This CDR3 region has 12 residues. Trimming took off 6 bases at V and 5 bases at J, with 11 bases between the two ends. Germline lookup yields CDR1 MGHDK and CDR2 SYGVNS. The CDR3 reads CASRALRDEQYF. In DNA form, the CDR3 reads TGTGCCAGCAGGGCCCTCCGGGACGAGCAGTACTTC.

The gene calls are TRBV7-6 and TRBJ2-7; D remains ambiguous. Trimming took 3 bases from V and 5 from J, leaving 5 bases between them. The length of the CDR3 is 11 residues. The germline V gene encodes CDR1 SGHVS and CDR2 FNYEAQ. The CDR3 loop reads CASSFANEQYF. In DNA, the CDR3 is TGTGCCAGCAGCTTCGCGAACGAGCAGTACTTC.

This chain joins TRBV15 and TRBJ2-4; D uncertain. This CDR3 comprises 15 residues. The ends were cut back, 0 bases at V and 0 bases at J, with 6 bases in the middle. Germline lookup yields CDR1 LNHNV and CDR2 YYDKDF (reference sequence). The CDR3 DNA reads as TGTGCCACCAGCAGAGATCCTCTAGCCAAAAACATTCAGTACTTC. The encoded protein is CATSRDPLAKNIQYF.

The J gene is TRBJ1-1, the V gene TRBV6-5, with 11 bases aligning to TRBD1. J lost 3 bases, V lost 4 bases, and 4 bases had no gene match. The CDR3 spans 15 residues. Germline V CDR1 and CDR2: MNHEY, SVGAGI. DNA for the CDR3: TGTGCCAGCAGTTGGACAGGGGGCGGGCACACTGAAGCTTTCTTT. The encoded protein is CASSWTGGGHTEAFF.

The J gene is TRBJ1-4, the V gene TRBV5-4; D is undetermined. V was cut by 5 bases and J by 8 bases, with 16 bases left in between. Looked up from germline, CDR1 is SGHNT and CDR2 is YYREEE (reference sequence). The CDR3 has 14 residues. This CDR3 is CASSLYGRYEKLFF. The CDR3 region has the DNA TGTGCCAGCAGTTTATACGGACGGTACGAAAAACTGTTTTTT.

The rearrangement uses TRBV9 and TRBJ2-6; D remains ambiguous. The CDR3 extends over 15 amino acids. CDR1 and CDR2 from the germline V gene are SGDLS and YYNGEE. Trimming took off 0 bases at V and 0 bases at J, with 4 bases between the two ends. The CDR3 region is CASSVVGSGANVLTF. The CDR3 coding sequence is TGTGCCAGCAGCGTAGTTGGCTCTGGGGCCAACGTCCTGACTTTC.

The rearrangement joins TRBV19 to TRBJ2-2; tentative D call: TRBD2 (5 bases). The CDR3 length is 13 residues. Deletions cut 6 bases from V and 3 bases from J, with 8 bases between. Germline V lookup: CDR1 LNHDA, CDR2 SQIVND (reference sequence). The CDR3 loop reads CASRDFYTGELFF. The CDR3 nucleotides are TGTGCCAGTAGGGACTTTTACACCGGGGAGCTGTTTTTT.

V and J are TRBV18 and TRBJ1-1; 7 positions agree with TRBD1. Trimming at V came to 6 bases and at J to 2 bases, leaving 18 bases not matched to a gene. The CDR3 runs 18 residues. The germline gives CDR1 KGHSH, CDR2 LQKENI. The CDR3 reads CASSPLGPRQGINTEAFF. The CDR3 nucleotides are TGTGCCAGCTCGCCCCTAGGACCTAGACAGGGAATAAACACTGAAGCTTTCTTT.

This chain links TRBV9 with TRBJ2-7, with a possible D match to TRBD2 (6 bases). From germline, CDR1 is SGDLS and CDR2 YYNGEE. V shed 3 bases and J shed 2 bases, with 9 bases lying between them. The CDR3 length is 13 residues. The CDR3 DNA is TGTGCCAGCAGCGGGGACTTGGCCTACGAGCAGTACTTC. This gives the protein CASSGDLAYEQYF.

The chain employs TRBV2 and TRBJ2-3; 9 bases line up with TRBD1. Germline lookup yields CDR1 SNHLY and CDR2 FYNNEI. V shed 6 bases, J shed 0 bases, and the junction held 7 bases outside the gene matches. This CDR3 contains 16 residues. The CDR3 nucleotides read TGTGCCAGCAGGGACGGGGACAGGGCTAGCACAGATACGCAGTATTTT. Its protein product is CASRDGDRASTDTQYF.

V gene TRBV9 combines with J gene TRBJ1-2; D is unclear. The V gene's germline CDR1 is SGDLS and CDR2 YYNGEE. V was pared by 3 bases and J by 2 bases, with 14 bases between. This CDR3 region has 15 residues. The CDR3 DNA reads as TGTGCCAGCAGCGCTGGAACGACTGCAAACTATGGCTACACCTTC. This sequence encodes CASSAGTTANYGYTF.